Following are 20 T cell receptor beta chains from one sample sequenced in a study of blood T cells in healthy people across ages. Sample-barcoded 5' priming and a J-beta primer mix drove a second PCR of about 6 to 11 cycles. TCRdb reprocessed the 5' RACE reads with MiXCR, giving one entry per CDR3 protein. The table shows 790,000 or so distinct CDR3 sequences, with about half occurring only once. The sample comprised blood. These receptor sequences come from a man aged 80 or over in good health.

The chain has TRBV6-5 and TRBJ2-4, with D unclear. Germline V gene data show CDR1 as MNHEY and CDR2 as SVGAGI. The ends were cut back, 0 bases at V and 0 bases at J, with 9 bases in the middle. The CDR3 has 16 residues. The CDR3 DNA reads TGTGCCAGCAGTTACTCTAACCTCTTAGCCAAAAACATTCAGTACTTC. It encodes CASSYSNLLAKNIQYF.

The chain uses TRBV20-1 and TRBJ2-5; no reliable D call. The germline V and J ends were trimmed by 6 bases and 3 bases, with 11 bases remaining between them. The CDR3 totals 12 residues. The V gene's germline CDR1 is DFQATT and CDR2 SNEGSKA (reference sequence). Here the CDR3 reads CSAYNAKETQYF. The CDR3 region has the DNA TGCAGTGCGTATAACGCGAAAGAGACCCAGTACTTC.

This chain links TRBV28 with TRBJ2-7; TRBD2 might be the D (5 bases). With 2 bases removed from V and 2 bases from J, the gap between germline ends came to 10 bases. The length of the CDR3 is 14 residues. Germline CDR1 reads MDHEN; CDR2 reads SYDVKM. In nucleotides, the CDR3 is TGTGCCAGCAGTTTACGGGGAGAACCCTACGAGCAGTACTTC. Amino acids: CASSLRGEPYEQYF.

The chain couples TRBV21-1 to TRBJ1-6; no check of the table's D call, TRBD1, against the DNA was made. TRBV21-1 counts as a pseudogene. This CDR3 is 16 amino acids long. The CDR3 reads CASTKRDRDYNSPLHF. The CDR3 coding sequence is TGTGCCAGCACGAAAAGGGACAGAGACTATAATTCACCCCTCCACTTT.

The chain has TRBV4-3 and TRBJ2-3, with 8 bases matching TRBD2. This CDR3 has 15 amino acids. Trimming cost V 3 bases and J 1 base; bases outside gene matches: 3. Germline V CDR1 and CDR2: LGHNA, YSLEER. The CDR3 DNA is TGCGCCAGCAGCCACATTAGCGGGGGCACAGATACGCAGTATTTT. It codes for CASSHISGGTDTQYF.

The V call is TRBV20-1, the J call TRBJ2-7; the D is unclear. The V gene's germline CDR1 is DFQATT and CDR2 SNEGSKA (reference sequence). The length of the CDR3 is 14 residues. The V gene lost 0 bases and the J gene lost 2 bases, with 11 bases spanning the gap. As DNA, the CDR3 is TGCAGTGCTAGAGATATGGGCAGACCCTACGAGCAGTACTTC. The encoded protein is CSARDMGRPYEQYF.

This clonotype was seen at least ten times. This rearrangement joins TRBV11-3 to TRBJ1-2; possible D gene TRBD1, 6 bases. Per germline, CDR1 SGHNT and CDR2 YENEEA. The length of the CDR3 is 15 residues. The germline V and J ends were trimmed by 5 bases and 6 bases, with 19 bases remaining between them. The CDR3 sequence is CASSAKNRVSDGYTF. Here the CDR3 DNA reads TGTGCCAGCAGCGCGAAGAACAGGGTCTCCGATGGCTACACCTTC.

This clonotype has at least ten counts. V is TRBV10-3 and J is TRBJ2-5; D ambiguous. V dropped 4 bases and J dropped 2 bases, with 8 bases sitting between them. The CDR3 spans 13 residues. The germline gives CDR1 ENHRY, CDR2 SYGVKD. Here the CDR3 reads CAISVRLQETQYF. The CDR3, as DNA: TGTGCCATCAGTGTGCGACTGCAAGAGACCCAGTACTTC.

Remarks on this clonotype: An end of the junction differs from the germline gene, which may be a read error. The chain recombines TRBV29-1 with TRBJ2-7, with 9 bases lining up with TRBD2. CDR1 is SQVTM, CDR2 ANQGSEA, per germline. The CDR3 extends over 13 amino acids. CDR3 protein: CSVKEAGGDEQYF. CDR3 in DNA: TGCAGCGTTAAAGAAGCGGGAGGAGACGAGCAGTACTTC.

The chain links TRBV3-1 to TRBJ2-5, with TRBD2 identical over 10 bases. V lost 0 bases and J lost 11; bases outside the gene matches: 9. The CDR3 length is 15 residues. Germline V gene data show CDR1 as LGHDT and CDR2 as YNNKEL (reference sequence). The CDR3 loop is CASSQELAGVSKQYF. The CDR3 region has the DNA TGTGCCAGCAGCCAAGAGCTAGCGGGGGTTTCTAAGCAGTACTTC.

V is TRBV28 and J is TRBJ2-1; 7 bases are shared with TRBD2. Germline CDR1 is MDHEN and CDR2 is SYDVKM. Germline trimming cut 5 bases from V and 4 bases from J; bases unmatched to any gene: 14. The CDR3 contains 17 residues. As DNA, the CDR3 is TGTGCCAGCAGTCCGCCGGGCCGGGACTACTCTTACAATGAGCAGTTCTTC. Protein sequence: CASSPPGRDYSYNEQFF.

This clonotype was observed once. The chain employs TRBV20-1 and TRBJ2-1, with 10 bases identical to TRBD2. This CDR3 is built from 19 residues. The germline CDR1 and CDR2 sequences are DFQATT and SNEGSKA (reference sequence). V lost 0 bases and J lost 8; bases outside the gene matches: 19. CDR3 protein: CSARDFGPSGSSGEDEQFF. CDR3 DNA sequence: TGCAGTGCTAGAGATTTTGGGCCTAGCGGGAGTTCTGGTGAGGATGAGCAGTTCTTC.

This clonotype occurred many times. The V call is TRBV20-1, the J call TRBJ2-7, with TRBD1 identical over 10 bases. The CDR3 is made up of 14 amino acids. Trimming at V came to 5 bases and at J to 5 bases, leaving 9 bases not matched to a gene. From germline, CDR1 is DFQATT and CDR2 SNEGSKA (reference sequence). CDR3 in amino acids: CSAELGTGDDEQYF. CDR3 in DNA: TGCAGTGCTGAGCTCGGGACAGGGGACGACGAGCAGTACTTC.

V usage is TRBV7-6 and J usage is TRBJ2-7; 10 bases fit TRBD2. CDR1 and CDR2 from the germline V gene are SGHVS and FNYEAQ. The ends lost 4 bases at V and 4 bases at J; junction bases unmatched: 4. The CDR3 covers 14 residues. CDR3 sequence: CASSSSGSAYEQYF. Here the CDR3 DNA reads TGTGCCAGCAGCTCTAGCGGGAGCGCTTACGAGCAGTACTTC.

This clonotype has more than one count but fewer than ten. This sequence joins TRBV6-4 and TRBJ2-7; D may be TRBD2 (6 bases). The ends were cut back, 6 bases at V and 6 bases at J, with 12 bases in the middle. This CDR3 is built from 12 residues. Germline CDR1 is MRHNA and CDR2 is SNTAGT. Here the CDR3 DNA reads TGTGCCAGCAGGGACCACGGGGGCGAGCAGTACTTC. It translates to CASRDHGGEQYF.

In its sample, this clonotype was seen a few times. The CDR3, as DNA: TGTGCCAGCAGCTCCGGAGGGACTAGCGGGAGTGCAGAGACCCAGTACTTC. Protein sequence: CASSSGGTSGSAETQYF. The chain links TRBV7-9 to TRBJ2-5; the match to TRBD2 covers 14 bases. V shed 4 bases, J shed 4 bases, and the junction held 8 bases outside the gene matches. Germline lookup yields CDR1 SEHNR and CDR2 FQNEAQ (reference sequence). The length of the CDR3 is 17 residues.

The V and J genes are TRBV10-3 and TRBJ2-5; D perhaps matches TRBD2 (5 bases). Germline V CDR1 and CDR2: ENHRY, SYGVKD. The CDR3 has 14 amino acids. V was cut by 6 bases and J by 0 bases, with 11 bases left in between. The CDR3 is CAISPRADQETQYF. The CDR3 DNA sequence: TGTGCCATCAGCCCTAGAGCGGACCAAGAGACCCAGTACTTC.

DNA of the CDR3: TGTGCCAGCAGCTTAGGCAGCCACTTGTCTTACAATGAGCAGTTCTTC. Amino acids: CASSLGSHLSYNEQFF. The chain joins TRBV7-2 to TRBJ2-1; no firm D call. V was trimmed by 1 base and J by 4 bases, leaving 14 bases between them. The CDR3 spans 16 residues. CDR1 SGHTA and CDR2 FQGNSA come from the germline V gene.

The rearrangement uses TRBV28 and TRBJ2-1; 7 bases fit TRBD1. V dropped 3 bases and J dropped 10; count of bases not matched to a gene: 6. CDR3 length: 13 residues. CDR1 is MDHEN, CDR2 SYDVKM, per germline. The CDR3 is CASSLTGWWEQFF. The DNA of the CDR3 is TGTGCCAGCAGTTTGACAGGGTGGTGGGAGCAGTTCTTC.

The sample holds a few counts of this clonotype. The CDR3 DNA follows: TGTGCCAGCAATGGGCCGGGGAATGAAAAACTGTTTTTT. It encodes CASNGPGNEKLFF. This rearrangement joins TRBV25-1 to TRBJ1-4; D is uncertain. This CDR3 has 13 residues. Trimming cost V 7 bases and J 5 bases, with 11 bases left between them. Germline CDR1 MGHDK, CDR2 SYGVNS.